The clone carrying this T cell receptor (beta chain) occurred once. In the study's own analysis: Quantification of nucleated cells was approximated via reference gene primer amplification. Assay used: immunoSEQ multiplex PCR; TCRdb lists only in-frame clones, some missing. V and J calls and clone size come straight from that table; D and trimming were deduced from the DNA. The repertoire holds 250,000 to 350,000 clones, with 90% as singletons. Cohorts were assigned according to the clinical history that participants reported. Trimming removed 2 bases from V and 1 base from J; junction bases left unmatched: 4. The CDR3 is 16 residues long. Looked up from germline, CDR1 is KGHDR and CDR2 is SFDVKD. The sample belongs to a study of blood T cell repertoires in COVID-19. The wider study: Donors in the United States, Italy and Spain gave samples during acute or convalescent COVID-19. From T cells, B-cell-depleted T cells, or PBMCs came the material, which was cDNA or gDNA.

This chain joins TRBV24-1 and TRBJ2-1; 7 bases map to TRBD1. The sample was PBMCs or T cells enriched from blood (not recorded which). The sequence was collected from a woman aged 18 to 35 with acute COVID-19. The CDR3 DNA sequence: TGTGCCACCAGTGATTACAGGGGAATTTCCTACAATGAGCAGTTCTTC. It yields the protein CATSDYRGISYNEQFF.